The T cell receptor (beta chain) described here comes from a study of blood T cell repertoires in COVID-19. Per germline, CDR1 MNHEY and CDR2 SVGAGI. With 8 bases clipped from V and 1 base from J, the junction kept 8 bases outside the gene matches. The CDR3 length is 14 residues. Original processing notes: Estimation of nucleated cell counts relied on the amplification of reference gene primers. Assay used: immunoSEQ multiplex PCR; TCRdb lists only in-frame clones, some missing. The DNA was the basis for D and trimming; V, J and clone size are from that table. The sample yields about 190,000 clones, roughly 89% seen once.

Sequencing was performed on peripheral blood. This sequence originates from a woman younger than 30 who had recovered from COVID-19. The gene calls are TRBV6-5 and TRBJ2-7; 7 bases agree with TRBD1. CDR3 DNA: TGTGCCAGCCCCGGGGCAGGGGGTTCCTACGAGCAGTACGTC. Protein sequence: CASPGAGGSYEQYV.